Listed below are T cell receptor beta chains from one sample, sequenced in a study of blood T cell repertoires in COVID-19. TCRdb keeps only in-frame clones here, not all; method: immunoSEQ multiplex PCR. Of just over 150,000 clones listed, around nine tenths were seen once; the top ten hold 6.5% to 8%. Sequenced sample: PBMCs or T cells enriched from blood (not recorded which). The origin of the receptors is a woman between 45 and 65 years old who had recovered from COVID-19. The CDR3 runs from the conserved cysteine through the conserved F or W.

CDR3aa: CASSLRTGGTDTQYF
len: 15
v_gene: TRBV5-1
j_gene: TRBJ2-3

CDR3aa: CASSLIRGEGEQFF
len: 14
v_gene: TRBV7-2
j_gene: TRBJ2-1

CDR3aa: CASSTQGLGAFF
len: 12
v_gene: TRBV5-1
j_gene: TRBJ1-1

CDR3aa: CASSQDQDRGEQYF
len: 14
v_gene: TRBV3-1/TRBV3-2
j_gene: TRBJ2-7

CDR3aa: CAISESDRGLGGREQYF
len: 17
v_gene: TRBV10-3
j_gene: TRBJ2-7

CDR3aa: CASSLGDSKETQYF
len: 14
v_gene: TRBV5-1
j_gene: TRBJ2-5

CDR3aa: CASSLGRRGGEETQYF
len: 16
v_gene: TRBV5-8
j_gene: TRBJ2-5

CDR3aa: CATTGPPLSNQPQHF
len: 15
v_gene: TRBV6-6
j_gene: TRBJ1-5

CDR3aa: CASRVTGRGYTF
len: 12
v_gene: TRBV12-3/TRBV12-4
j_gene: TRBJ1-2

CDR3aa: CASSTRRGGGETQYF
len: 15
v_gene: TRBV21-1
j_gene: TRBJ2-5

CDR3aa: CATTAGSYTEAFF
len: 13
v_gene: TRBV14
j_gene: TRBJ1-1